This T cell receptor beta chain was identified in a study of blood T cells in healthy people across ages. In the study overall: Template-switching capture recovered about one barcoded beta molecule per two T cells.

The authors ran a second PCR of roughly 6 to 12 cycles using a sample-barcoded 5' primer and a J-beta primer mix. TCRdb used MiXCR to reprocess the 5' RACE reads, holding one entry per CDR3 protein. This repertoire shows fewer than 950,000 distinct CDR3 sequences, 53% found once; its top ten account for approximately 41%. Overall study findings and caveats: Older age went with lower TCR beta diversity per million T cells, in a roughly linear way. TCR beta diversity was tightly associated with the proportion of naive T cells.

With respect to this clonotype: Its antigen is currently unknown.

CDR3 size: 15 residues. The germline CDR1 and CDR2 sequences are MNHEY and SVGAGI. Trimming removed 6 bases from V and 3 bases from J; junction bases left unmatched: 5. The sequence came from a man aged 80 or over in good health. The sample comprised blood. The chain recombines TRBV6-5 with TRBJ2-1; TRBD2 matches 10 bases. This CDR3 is CASSSSGSLYNEQFF. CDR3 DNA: TGTGCCAGCAGCTCTAGCGGGAGTCTCTACAATGAGCAGTTCTTC.